Listed below are T cell receptor beta chains from one sample, sequenced in a study of T cell responses to AZD1222 COVID-19 vaccine. Profiling relied on immunoSEQ multiplex PCR, and the TCRdb table lists in-frame clones only, not all of them. Of some 120,000 clones detected, over 75% appear once; the ten largest clones hold 5% to 7%. The sequences come from peripheral blood, collected 28 days after the second AZD1222 dose. The receptor source for this set is an adult who received the AZD1222 COVID-19 vaccine. CDR3s include the opening cysteine and the closing phenylalanine or tryptophan. The order of the fields is V gene, clone size, J gene, D gene, CDR3 protein, CDR3 DNA. A D gene is named only where the DNA matches it firmly. Expanded clones are given a class, and other clones once, few, many or no size at all.

TRBV29-1	NA	TRBJ1-4	NA	CSVEGQGPHEKLFF	TGCAGCGTTGAAGGCCAGGGTCCGCATGAAAAACTGTTTTTT
TRBV6-2/TRBV6-3	NA	TRBJ2-1	NA	CASSYALARAYNEQFF	TGTGCCAGCAGTTACGCCCTAGCTCGGGCTTACAATGAGCAGTTCTTC
TRBV12-3/TRBV12-4	NA	TRBJ1-1	NA	CASSSQQDTEAFF	TGTGCCAGCAGTTCCCAACAGGACACTGAAGCTTTCTTT
TRBV6-5	NA	TRBJ2-7	TRBD1	CASRVDRDYEQYF	TGTGCCAGCAGAGTCGACAGGGACTACGAGCAGTACTTC
TRBV4-3	NA	TRBJ2-2	NA	CASSQDRGFANTGELFF	TGCGCCAGCAGCCAAGACCGAGGATTCGCGAACACCGGGGAGCTGTTTTTT
TRBV18	NA	TRBJ2-7	NA	CASSPDWGNEQYF	TGTGCCAGCTCACCAGATTGGGGGAACGAGCAGTACTTC
TRBV3-1/TRBV3-2	NA	TRBJ1-2	NA	CASSQVTGLDGYTF	TGTGCCAGCAGCCAAGTTACTGGACTTGATGGCTACACCTTC
TRBV27	NA	TRBJ1-2	TRBD1	CASSMGDSFYGYTF	TGTGCCAGCAGCATGGGGGACAGCTTCTATGGCTACACCTTC
TRBV3-1/TRBV3-2	NA	TRBJ2-1	NA	CASSQEGNEQFF	TGTGCCAGCAGCCAAGAGGGGAATGAGCAGTTCTTC
TRBV5-1	NA	TRBJ1-4	NA	CASSDPEGEKLFF	TGCGCCAGCAGCGATCCGGAGGGAGAAAAACTGTTTTTT
TRBV2	NA	TRBJ2-2	NA	CASKVGRNTGELFF	TGTGCCAGCAAGGTTGGCCGGAACACCGGGGAGCTGTTTTTT
TRBV10-1	NA	TRBJ1-1	NA	CASSPPGTNTEAFF	TGCGCCAGCAGCCCCCCTGGGACGAACACTGAAGCTTTCTTT
TRBV4-1	NA	TRBJ2-5	TRBD2	CASSQASGTSWQETQYF	TGCGCCAGCAGCCAAGCTTCCGGGACTAGCTGGCAAGAGACCCAGTACTTC
TRBV5-1	NA	TRBJ2-7	NA	CASSLEVDYEQYF	TGCGCCAGCAGCTTGGAAGTCGACTACGAGCAGTACTTC
TRBV19	NA	TRBJ2-1	TRBD1	CASSTGPDRVKFF	TGTGCCAGTAGTACGGGACCAGACAGGGTGAAGTTCTTC
TRBV29-1	NA	TRBJ2-7	NA	CSVAPGRGGWQYF	TGCAGCGTCGCCCCTGGGCGGGGCGGGTGGCAGTACTTC
TRBV7-9	NA	TRBJ2-3	NA	CASSLGRFTDTQYF	TGTGCCAGCAGCTTAGGCAGATTCACAGATACGCAGTATTTT
TRBV5-1	NA	TRBJ1-2	NA	CASSLRQEYYGYTF	TGCGCCAGCAGCTTAAGACAGGAGTACTATGGCTACACCTTC
TRBV15	few	TRBJ1-1	TRBD1	CATSSQGAGTEAFF	TGTGCCACCAGCAGCCAGGGGGCGGGCACTGAAGCTTTCTTT
TRBV11-3	once	TRBJ1-5	NA	CASSFWEASQHF	TGTGCCAGCAGCTTTTGGGAGGCTTCCCAGCATTTT
TRBV30	NA	TRBJ1-6	NA	CAWSVLGGMNYNSPLHF	TGTGCCTGGAGTGTACTGGGGGGAATGAACTATAATTCACCCCTCCACTTT
TRBV3-1/TRBV3-2	NA	TRBJ1-6	NA	CASSQEGEGGNSPLHF	TGTGCCAGCAGCCAAGAAGGGGAGGGGGGTAATTCACCCCTCCACTTT
TRBV6-6	NA	TRBJ1-5	TRBD1	CASRITGDNQPQHF	TGTGCCAGCAGAATTACAGGGGACAATCAGCCCCAGCATTTT
TRBV7-9	NA	TRBJ1-2	NA	CASSLFLEANSYGYTF	TGTGCCAGCAGCTTATTTCTGGAGGCAAACTCCTATGGCTACACCTTC
TRBV30	once	TRBJ2-2	NA	CAWTRTGAHTGELFF	TGTGCCTGGACCAGAACGGGGGCCCACACCGGGGAGCTGTTTTTT
TRBV12-3/TRBV12-4	once	TRBJ2-7	TRBD1	CASSSTGRGEQYF	TGTGCCAGCAGTTCGACAGGGAGAGGCGAGCAGTACTTC
TRBV19	few	TRBJ1-2	NA	CASSIVTASHYGYTF	TGTGCCAGTAGTATAGTAACAGCTTCTCACTATGGCTACACCTTC
TRBV6-5	NA	TRBJ1-2	NA	CASSWPGSGGYTF	TGTGCCAGCAGTTGGCCAGGGAGCGGTGGCTACACCTTC
TRBV5-1	NA	TRBJ2-6	NA	CASSKTVSISSGANVLTF	TGCGCCAGCAGCAAGACAGTATCCATCTCTTCTGGGGCCAACGTCCTGACTTTC
TRBV5-1	NA	TRBJ2-1	NA	CASSSGLTYNEQFF	TGCGCCAGCAGCTCCGGGTTGACCTACAATGAGCAGTTCTTC
TRBV30	NA	TRBJ1-5	NA	CAWSLGSLGYQHF	TGTGCCTGGAGTCTGGGGTCCCTTGGATACCAGCATTTT
TRBV9	NA	TRBJ2-1	TRBD2	CASSPSGRAYNEQFF	TGTGCCAGCAGCCCTAGCGGGAGAGCTTACAATGAGCAGTTCTTC
TRBV30	NA	TRBJ1-1	NA	CAWSVPGTEAFF	TGTGCCTGGAGTGTTCCGGGGACTGAAGCTTTCTTT
TRBV12-5	NA	TRBJ2-1	TRBD2	CASGLGLAFMDEQFF	TGTGCTAGTGGTTTGGGACTAGCGTTTATGGATGAGCAGTTCTTC
TRBV5-4	NA	TRBJ2-1	TRBD1	CASSHGQGTYNEQFF	TGTGCCAGCAGCCACGGACAGGGAACCTACAATGAGCAGTTCTTC
TRBV7-2	few	TRBJ1-3	NA	CASSLVAGNTIYF	TGTGCCAGCAGCTTAGTAGCAGGAAACACCATATATTTT
TRBV27	NA	TRBJ2-7	NA	CASSLIGPKEKQYF	TGTGCCAGCAGTTTAATTGGGCCTAAGGAAAAGCAGTACTTC
TRBV5-1	few	TRBJ1-3	NA	CASSLGSPRDTIYF	TGCGCCAGCAGCTTGGGGTCCCCTCGGGACACCATATATTTT
TRBV5-1	NA	TRBJ1-6	NA	CASSLDIGARNSPLHF	TGCGCCAGCAGCTTGGATATCGGGGCTAGGAATTCACCCCTCCACTTT
TRBV7-3	NA	TRBJ2-1	TRBD2	CASSLTGGGAPGEQFF	TGTGCCAGCAGCTTAACGGGCGGGGGGGCCCCGGGTGAGCAGTTCTTC
TRBV7-2	NA	TRBJ1-2	TRBD1	CASSLAGQDVYGYTF	TGTGCCAGCAGCTTAGCCGGACAGGATGTCTATGGCTACACCTTC
TRBV6-2/TRBV6-3	once	TRBJ2-7	NA	CASSLSVPYEQYF	TGTGCCAGCAGTTTATCCGTTCCCTACGAGCAGTACTTC
TRBV30	few	TRBJ2-7	TRBD2	CAWSVGRGGRAYEQYF	TGTGCCTGGAGTGTCGGGCGAGGCGGGAGGGCCTACGAGCAGTACTTC
TRBV7-2	NA	TRBJ1-2	NA	CASSLDAAFGYTF	TGTGCCAGCAGCTTAGATGCAGCCTTTGGCTACACCTTC
TRBV9	NA	TRBJ2-3	TRBD2	CASSAGTSGGGLTDTQYF	TGTGCCAGCAGCGCCGGGACTAGCGGGGGGGGGCTCACAGATACGCAGTATTTT
TRBV4-3	NA	TRBJ2-3	NA	CASSQDSRADTQYF	TGCGCCAGCAGCCAAGATTCCCGCGCAGATACGCAGTATTTT
TRBV7-9	NA	TRBJ1-5	TRBD1	CASRRGDRDNQPQHF	TGTGCCAGCCGTCGGGGGGACAGGGACAATCAGCCCCAGCATTTT
TRBV6-2/TRBV6-3	NA	TRBJ1-5	NA	CASSYSSNQPQHF	TGTGCCAGCAGTTACTCAAGCAATCAGCCCCAGCATTTT
TRBV12-3/TRBV12-4	NA	TRBJ1-1	NA	CASSAQFNTEAFF	TGTGCCAGCAGTGCCCAATTTAACACTGAAGCTTTCTTT
TRBV15	NA	TRBJ1-4	NA	CATNRATNEKLFF	TGTGCCACAAACAGGGCGACTAATGAAAAACTGTTTTTT